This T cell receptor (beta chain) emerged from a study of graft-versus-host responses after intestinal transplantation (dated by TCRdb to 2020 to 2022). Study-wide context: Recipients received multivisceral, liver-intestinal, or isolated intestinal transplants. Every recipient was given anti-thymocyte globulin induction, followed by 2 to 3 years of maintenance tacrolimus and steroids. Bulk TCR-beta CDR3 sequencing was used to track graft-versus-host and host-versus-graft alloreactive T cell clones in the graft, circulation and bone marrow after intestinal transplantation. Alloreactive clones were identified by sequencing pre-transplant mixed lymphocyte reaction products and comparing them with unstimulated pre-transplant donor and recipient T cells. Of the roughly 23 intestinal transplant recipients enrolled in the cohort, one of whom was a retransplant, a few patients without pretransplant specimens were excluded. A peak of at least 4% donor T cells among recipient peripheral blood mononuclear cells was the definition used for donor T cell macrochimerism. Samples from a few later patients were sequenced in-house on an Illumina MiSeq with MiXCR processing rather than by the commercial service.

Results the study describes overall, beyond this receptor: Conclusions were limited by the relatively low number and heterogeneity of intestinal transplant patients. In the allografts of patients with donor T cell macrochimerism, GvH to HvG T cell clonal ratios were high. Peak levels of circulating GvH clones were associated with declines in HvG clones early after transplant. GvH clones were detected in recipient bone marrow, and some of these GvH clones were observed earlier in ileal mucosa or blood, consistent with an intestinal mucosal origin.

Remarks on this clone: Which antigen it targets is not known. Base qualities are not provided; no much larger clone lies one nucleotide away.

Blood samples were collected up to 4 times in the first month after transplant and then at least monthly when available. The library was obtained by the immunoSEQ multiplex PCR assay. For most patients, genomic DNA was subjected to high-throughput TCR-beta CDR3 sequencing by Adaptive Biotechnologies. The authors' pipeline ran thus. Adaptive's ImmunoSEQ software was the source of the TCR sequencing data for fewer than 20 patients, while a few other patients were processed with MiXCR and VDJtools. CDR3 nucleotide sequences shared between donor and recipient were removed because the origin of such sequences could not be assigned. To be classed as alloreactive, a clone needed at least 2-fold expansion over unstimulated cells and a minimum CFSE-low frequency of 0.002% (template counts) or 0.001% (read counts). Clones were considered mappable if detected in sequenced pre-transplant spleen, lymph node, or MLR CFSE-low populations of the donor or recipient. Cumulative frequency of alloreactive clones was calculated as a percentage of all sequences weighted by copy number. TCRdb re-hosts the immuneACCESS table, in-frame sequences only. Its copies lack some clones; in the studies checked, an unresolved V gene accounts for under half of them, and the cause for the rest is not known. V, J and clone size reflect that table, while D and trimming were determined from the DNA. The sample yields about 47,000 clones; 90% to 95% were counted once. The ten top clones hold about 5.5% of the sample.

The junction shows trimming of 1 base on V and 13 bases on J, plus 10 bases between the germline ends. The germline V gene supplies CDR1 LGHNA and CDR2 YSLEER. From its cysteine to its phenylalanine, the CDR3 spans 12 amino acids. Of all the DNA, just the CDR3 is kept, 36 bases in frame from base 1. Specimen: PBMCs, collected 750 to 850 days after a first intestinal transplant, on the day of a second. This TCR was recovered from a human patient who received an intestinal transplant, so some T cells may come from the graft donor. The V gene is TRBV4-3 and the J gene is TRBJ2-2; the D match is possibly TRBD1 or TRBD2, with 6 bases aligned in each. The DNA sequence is TGCGCCAGCAGCCAAGGAGGGGGAGGGCTGTTTTTT. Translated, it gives CASSQGGGGLFF.